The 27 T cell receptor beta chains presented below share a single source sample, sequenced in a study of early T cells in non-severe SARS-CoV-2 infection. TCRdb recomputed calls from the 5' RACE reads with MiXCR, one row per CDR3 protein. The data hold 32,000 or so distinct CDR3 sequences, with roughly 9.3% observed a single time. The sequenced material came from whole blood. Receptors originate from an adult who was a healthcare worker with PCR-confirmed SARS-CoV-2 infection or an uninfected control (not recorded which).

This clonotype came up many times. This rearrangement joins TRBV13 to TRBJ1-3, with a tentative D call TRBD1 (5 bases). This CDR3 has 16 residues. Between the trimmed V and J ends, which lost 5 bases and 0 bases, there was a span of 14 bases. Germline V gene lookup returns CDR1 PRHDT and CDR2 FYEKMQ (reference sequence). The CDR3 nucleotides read TGTGCCAGCAGCGGGGCTGGGTCCTTCTCTGGAAACACCATATATTTT. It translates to CASSGAGSFSGNTIYF. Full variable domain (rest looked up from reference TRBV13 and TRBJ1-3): AAGVIQSPRHLIKEKRETATLKCYPIPRHDTVYWYQQGPGQDPQFLISFYEKMQSDKGSIPDRFSAQQFSDYHSELNMSSLELGDSALYFCASSGAGSFSGNTIYFGEGSWLTVV.

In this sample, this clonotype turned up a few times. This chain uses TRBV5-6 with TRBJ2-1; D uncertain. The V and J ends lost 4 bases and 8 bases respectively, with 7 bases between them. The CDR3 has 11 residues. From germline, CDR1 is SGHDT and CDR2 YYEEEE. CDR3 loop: CASSRAYEQFF. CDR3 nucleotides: TGTGCCAGCAGCCGGGCATATGAGCAGTTCTTC. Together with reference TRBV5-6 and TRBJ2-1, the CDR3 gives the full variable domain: DAGVTQSPTHLIKTRGQQVTLRCSPKSGHDTVSWYQQALGQGPQFIFQYYEEEERQRGNFPDRFSGHQFPNYSSELNVNALLLGDSALYLCASSRAYEQFFGPGTRLTVL.

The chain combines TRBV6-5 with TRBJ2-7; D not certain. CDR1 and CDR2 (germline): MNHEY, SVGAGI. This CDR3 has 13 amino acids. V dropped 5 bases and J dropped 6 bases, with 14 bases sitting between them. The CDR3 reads CASSLFSGGEQYF. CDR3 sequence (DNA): TGTGCCAGCAGTCTGTTCTCCGGTGGCGAGCAGTACTTC.

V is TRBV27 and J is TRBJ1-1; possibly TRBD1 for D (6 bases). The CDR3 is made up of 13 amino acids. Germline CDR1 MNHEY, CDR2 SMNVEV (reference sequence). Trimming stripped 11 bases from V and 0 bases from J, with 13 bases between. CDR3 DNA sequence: TGTGCCGCGGCAGGGGCCTTGAACACTGAAGCTTTCTTT. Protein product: CAAAGALNTEAFF.

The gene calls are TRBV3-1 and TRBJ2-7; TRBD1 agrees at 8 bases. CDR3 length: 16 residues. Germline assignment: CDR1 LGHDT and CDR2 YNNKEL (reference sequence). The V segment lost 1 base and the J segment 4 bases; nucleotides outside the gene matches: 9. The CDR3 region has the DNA TGTGCCAGCAGCCAAGGGGACAGGAAAGCTTCTTACGAGCAGTACTTC. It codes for CASSQGDRKASYEQYF.

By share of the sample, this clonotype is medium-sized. The CDR3 nucleotides read TGTGCCAGCAGCCCCCGGGTCACAGATACGCAGTATTTT. Its protein is CASSPRVTDTQYF. The chain links TRBV9 to TRBJ2-3; D remains unclear. From germline, CDR1 is SGDLS and CDR2 YYNGEE. The CDR3 is 13 amino acids. V dropped 4 bases and J dropped 2 bases, with 8 bases sitting between them. Full variable domain (remainder filled in from reference TRBV9 and TRBJ2-3): DSGVTQTPKHLITATGQRVTLRCSPRSGDLSVYWYQQSLDQGLQFLIQYYNGEERAKGNILERFSAQQFPDLHSELNLSSLELGDSALYFCASSPRVTDTQYFGPGTRLTVL.

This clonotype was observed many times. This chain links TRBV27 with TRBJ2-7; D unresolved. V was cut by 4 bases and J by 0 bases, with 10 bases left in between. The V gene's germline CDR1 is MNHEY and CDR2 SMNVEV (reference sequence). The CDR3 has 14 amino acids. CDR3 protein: CASSWGSLSYEQYF. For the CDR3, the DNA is TGTGCCAGCAGTTGGGGATCGCTCTCCTACGAGCAGTACTTC.

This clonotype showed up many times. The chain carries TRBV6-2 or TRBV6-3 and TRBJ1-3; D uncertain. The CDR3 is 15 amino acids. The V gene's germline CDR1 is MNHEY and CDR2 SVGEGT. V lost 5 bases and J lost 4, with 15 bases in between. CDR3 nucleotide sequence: TGTGCCAGCAGTCGCGACGGGTTAACCGGAAACACCATATATTTT. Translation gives CASSRDGLTGNTIYF.

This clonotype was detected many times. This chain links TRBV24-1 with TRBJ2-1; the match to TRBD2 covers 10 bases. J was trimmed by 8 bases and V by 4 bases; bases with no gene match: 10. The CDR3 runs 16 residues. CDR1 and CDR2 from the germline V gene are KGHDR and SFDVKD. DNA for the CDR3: TGTGCCACCAGTGACTCCCGGACTAGCGGTGGGCATGAGCAGTTCTTC. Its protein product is CATSDSRTSGGHEQFF.

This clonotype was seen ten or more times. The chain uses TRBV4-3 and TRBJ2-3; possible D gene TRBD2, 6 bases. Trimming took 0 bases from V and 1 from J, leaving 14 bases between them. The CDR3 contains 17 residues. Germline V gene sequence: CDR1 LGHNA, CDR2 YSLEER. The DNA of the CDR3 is TGCGCCAGCAGCCAAGACAAATCGGGGGTTGGCACAGATACGCAGTATTTT. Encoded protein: CASSQDKSGVGTDTQYF.

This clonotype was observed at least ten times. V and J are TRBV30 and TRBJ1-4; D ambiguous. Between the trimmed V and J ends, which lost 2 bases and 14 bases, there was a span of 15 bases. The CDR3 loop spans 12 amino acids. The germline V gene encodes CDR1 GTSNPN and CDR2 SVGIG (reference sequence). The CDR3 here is CAWSPPDGRLFF. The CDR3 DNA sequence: TGTGCCTGGAGTCCCCCCGACGGTCGGCTGTTTTTT. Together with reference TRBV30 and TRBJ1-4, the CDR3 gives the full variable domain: SQTIHQWPATLVQPVGSPLSLECTVEGTSNPNLYWYRQAAGRGLQLLFYSVGIGQISSEVPQNLSASRPQDRQFILSSKKLLLSDSGFYLCAWSPPDGRLFFGSGTQLSVL.

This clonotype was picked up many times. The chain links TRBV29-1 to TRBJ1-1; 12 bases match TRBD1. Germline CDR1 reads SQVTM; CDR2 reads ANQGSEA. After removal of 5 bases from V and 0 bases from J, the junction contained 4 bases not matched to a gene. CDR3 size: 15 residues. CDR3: CSVRDRGLMNTEAFF. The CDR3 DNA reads TGCAGCGTTCGGGACAGGGGGCTTATGAACACTGAAGCTTTCTTT.

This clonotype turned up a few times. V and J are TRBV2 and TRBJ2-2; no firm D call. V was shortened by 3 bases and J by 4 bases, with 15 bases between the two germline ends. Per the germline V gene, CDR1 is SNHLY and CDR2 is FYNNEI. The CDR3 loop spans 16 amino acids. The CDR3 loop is CASSDGAYLGTGELFF. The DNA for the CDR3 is TGTGCCAGCAGTGATGGCGCTTACCTGGGCACCGGGGAGCTGTTTTTT.

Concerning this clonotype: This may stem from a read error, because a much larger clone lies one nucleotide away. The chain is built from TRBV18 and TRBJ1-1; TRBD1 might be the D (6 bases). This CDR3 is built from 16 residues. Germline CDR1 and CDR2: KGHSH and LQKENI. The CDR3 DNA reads TGTGCCAGCTCACGCGGGGGAACAGGGACGAACACTGAAGCTTCCTTT. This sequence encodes CASSRGGTGTNTEASF.

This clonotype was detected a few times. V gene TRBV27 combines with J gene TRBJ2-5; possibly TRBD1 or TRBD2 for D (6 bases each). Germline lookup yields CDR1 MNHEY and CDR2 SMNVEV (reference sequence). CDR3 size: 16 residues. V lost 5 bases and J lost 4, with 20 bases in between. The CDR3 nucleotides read TGTGCCAGCAGTCCACGGGGGCCTCCGGGGAGAGAGACCCAGTACTTC. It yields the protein CASSPRGPPGRETQYF.

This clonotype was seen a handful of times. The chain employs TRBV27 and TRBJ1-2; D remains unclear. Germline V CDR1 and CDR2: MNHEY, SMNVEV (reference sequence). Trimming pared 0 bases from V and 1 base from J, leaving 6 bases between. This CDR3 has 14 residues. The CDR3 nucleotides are TGTGCCAGCAGTTTATCGAGCAGTAACTATGGCTACACCTTC. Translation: CASSLSSSNYGYTF.

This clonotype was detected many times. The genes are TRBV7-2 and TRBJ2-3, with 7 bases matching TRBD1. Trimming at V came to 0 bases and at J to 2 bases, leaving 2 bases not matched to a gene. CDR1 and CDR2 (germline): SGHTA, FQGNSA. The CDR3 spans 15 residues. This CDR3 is CASSLAGQYTDTQYF. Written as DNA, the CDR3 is TGTGCCAGCAGCTTAGCGGGACAGTACACAGATACGCAGTATTTT. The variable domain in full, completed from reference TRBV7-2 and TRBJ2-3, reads GAGVSQSPSNKVTEKGKDVELRCDPISGHTALYWYRQSLGQGLEFLIYFQGNSAPDKSGLPSDRFSAERTGGSVSTLTIQRTQQEDSAVYLCASSLAGQYTDTQYFGPGTRLTVL.

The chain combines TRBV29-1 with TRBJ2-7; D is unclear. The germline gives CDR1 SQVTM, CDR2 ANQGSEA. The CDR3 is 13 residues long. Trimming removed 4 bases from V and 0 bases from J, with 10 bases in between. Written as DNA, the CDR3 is TGCAGCGTTGTGCAGGTGTTCTCCTACGAGCAGTACTTC. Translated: CSVVQVFSYEQYF.

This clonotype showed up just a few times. The CDR3 region is CASSPPLVNTEAFF. As DNA, the CDR3 is TGTGCCAGCTCACCACCGTTGGTGAACACTGAAGCTTTCTTT. The chain carries TRBV18 and TRBJ1-1; D gene uncertain. CDR1 is KGHSH and CDR2 is LQKENI in the germline V gene. The CDR3 runs 14 residues. Trimming took 0 bases from V and 0 from J, leaving 5 bases between them.

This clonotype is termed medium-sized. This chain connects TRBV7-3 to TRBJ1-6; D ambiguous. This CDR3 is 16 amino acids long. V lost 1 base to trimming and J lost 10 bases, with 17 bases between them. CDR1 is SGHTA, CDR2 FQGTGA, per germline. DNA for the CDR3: TGTGCCAGCAGCTTAATGCCTCCCCCACGCAGCTCACCCCTCCACTTT. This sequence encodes CASSLMPPPRSSPLHF.

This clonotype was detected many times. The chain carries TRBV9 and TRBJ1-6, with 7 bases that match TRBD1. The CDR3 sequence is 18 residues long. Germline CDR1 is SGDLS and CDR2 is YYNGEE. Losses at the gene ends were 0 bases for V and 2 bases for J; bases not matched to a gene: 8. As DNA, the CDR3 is TGTGCCAGCAGCGTAGTGGCCAGGGGGTGGCCCTATAATTCACCCCTCCACTTT. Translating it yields CASSVVARGWPYNSPLHF.

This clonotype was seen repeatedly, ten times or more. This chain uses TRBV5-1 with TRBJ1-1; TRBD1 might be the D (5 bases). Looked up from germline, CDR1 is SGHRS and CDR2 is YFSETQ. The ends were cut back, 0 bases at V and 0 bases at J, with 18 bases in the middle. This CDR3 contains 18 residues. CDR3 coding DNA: TGCGCCAGCAGCTTGGGGCCTTCCCCCACAGGCATGAACACTGAAGCTTTCTTT. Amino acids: CASSLGPSPTGMNTEAFF. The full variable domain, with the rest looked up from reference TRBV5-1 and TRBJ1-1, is KAGVTQTPRYLIKTRGQQVTLSCSPISGHRSVSWYQQTPGQGLQFLFEYFSETQRNKGNFPGRFSGRQFSNSRSEMNVSTLELGDSALYLCASSLGPSPTGMNTEAFFGQGTRLTVV.

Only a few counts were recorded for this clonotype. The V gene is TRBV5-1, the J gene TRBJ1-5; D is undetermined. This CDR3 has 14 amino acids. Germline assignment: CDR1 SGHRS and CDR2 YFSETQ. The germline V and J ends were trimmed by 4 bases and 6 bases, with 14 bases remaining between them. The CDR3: CASSRSGRGQPQHF. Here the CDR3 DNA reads TGCGCCAGCAGCCGTTCTGGGCGAGGTCAGCCCCAGCATTTT. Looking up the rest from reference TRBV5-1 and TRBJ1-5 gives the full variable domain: KAGVTQTPRYLIKTRGQQVTLSCSPISGHRSVSWYQQTPGQGLQFLFEYFSETQRNKGNFPGRFSGRQFSNSRSEMNVSTLELGDSALYLCASSRSGRGQPQHFGDGTRLSIL.

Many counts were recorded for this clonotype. The DNA for the CDR3 is TGCAGTGGGCTCGGTGGCAGCGGGAGTTATAATACGCAGTATTTT. Translation gives CSGLGGSGSYNTQYF. The chain joins TRBV20-1 to TRBJ2-3, with TRBD2 matching over 8 bases. Losses at the gene ends were 7 bases for V and 7 bases for J; bases not matched to a gene: 16. This CDR3 spans 15 amino acids. The germline gives CDR1 DFQATT, CDR2 SNEGSKA (reference sequence).

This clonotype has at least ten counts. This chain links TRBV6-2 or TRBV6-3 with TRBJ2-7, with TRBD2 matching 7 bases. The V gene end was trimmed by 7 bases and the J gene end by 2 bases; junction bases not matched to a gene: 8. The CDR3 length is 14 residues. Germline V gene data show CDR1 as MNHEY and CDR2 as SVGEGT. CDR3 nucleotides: TGTGCCAGCACCGGGCTAGCGGCGGCCTACGAGCAGTACTTC. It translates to CASTGLAAAYEQYF.

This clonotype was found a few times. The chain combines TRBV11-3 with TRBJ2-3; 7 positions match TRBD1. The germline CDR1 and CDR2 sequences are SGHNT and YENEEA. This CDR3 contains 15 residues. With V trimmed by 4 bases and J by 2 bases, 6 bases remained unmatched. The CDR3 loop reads CASSSRDRDTDTQYF. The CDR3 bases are TGTGCCAGCAGCTCCCGGGACAGAGACACAGATACGCAGTATTTT.

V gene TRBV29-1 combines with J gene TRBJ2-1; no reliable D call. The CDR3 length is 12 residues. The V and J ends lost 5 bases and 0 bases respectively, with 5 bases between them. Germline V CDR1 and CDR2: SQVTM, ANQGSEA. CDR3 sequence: CSVLSSYNEQFF. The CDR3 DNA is TGCAGCGTTCTGAGCTCCTACAATGAGCAGTTCTTC.